These T cell receptor beta chains were read from a single sample in a study of cytomegalovirus exposure and HLA in healthy donors. Profiling relied on immunoSEQ multiplex PCR, and the TCRdb table lists in-frame clones only, not all of them. The sample holds approximately 200,000 clones, over 75% seen once. Material: PBMCs. The receptors stem from a boy younger than 10 in good health and CMV-seronegative. Each CDR3 is given with its conserved first and last residue. Expanded clones are given a class, and other clones once, few, many or no size at all.

j_call	clone_size	v_call	cdr3_aa
TRBJ2-7	.	TRBV15	CATSSSRGSLYEQYF
TRBJ2-7	.	TRBV30	CAWRGTSGTFDEQYF
TRBJ2-3	.	TRBV5-4	CASSLSRDTDTQYF
TRBJ1-1	.	TRBV29-1	CSVGGPGTEAFF
TRBJ2-2	.	TRBV6-5	CASRNRDPGELFF
TRBJ1-4	.	TRBV5-7	CASSPGGVNEKLFF
TRBJ2-1	.	TRBV5-1	CASSPGLAGSEQFF
TRBJ2-7	.	TRBV7-3	CASSLGGVYEQYF
TRBJ2-3	.	TRBV7-2	CASSLERGSPSQYF
TRBJ1-1	.	TRBV4-3	CASSQDGVRGNTEAFF
TRBJ1-2	.	TRBV11-2	CASSNRQGWDYGYTF
TRBJ2-7	few	TRBV2	CASTSQGALDEQYF
TRBJ1-1	.	TRBV10-3	CAISAGGRVTEAFF
TRBJ2-4	.	TRBV6-5	CASSWTSGQNIQYF
TRBJ1-1	once	TRBV19	CASRHPRLGGQGTEAFF
TRBJ2-7	once	TRBV9	CASSVAPSSYEQYF
TRBJ2-5	.	TRBV27	CASSLETGSQETQYF
TRBJ1-2	.	TRBV6-5	CASSSTGYGGYTF
TRBJ1-2	.	TRBV5-4	CASSPGQGMRVNYGYTF
TRBJ2-1	.	TRBV7-2	CASSPKGGGRSQQFF
TRBJ1-2	.	TRBV4-1	CASSQVELLFSGYTF
TRBJ2-2	.	TRBV5-1	CASSLGGQGNTGELFF
TRBJ2-2	.	TRBV7-8	CASSFRMTIAGELFF
TRBJ2-2	.	TRBV9	CASSPAAPGELFF
TRBJ2-3	.	TRBV7-2	CASSLVAGQAADTQYF
TRBJ1-2	.	TRBV7-2	CASSLGPQTVQGYTF
TRBJ1-5	.	TRBV18	CASSPGQGADQPQHF